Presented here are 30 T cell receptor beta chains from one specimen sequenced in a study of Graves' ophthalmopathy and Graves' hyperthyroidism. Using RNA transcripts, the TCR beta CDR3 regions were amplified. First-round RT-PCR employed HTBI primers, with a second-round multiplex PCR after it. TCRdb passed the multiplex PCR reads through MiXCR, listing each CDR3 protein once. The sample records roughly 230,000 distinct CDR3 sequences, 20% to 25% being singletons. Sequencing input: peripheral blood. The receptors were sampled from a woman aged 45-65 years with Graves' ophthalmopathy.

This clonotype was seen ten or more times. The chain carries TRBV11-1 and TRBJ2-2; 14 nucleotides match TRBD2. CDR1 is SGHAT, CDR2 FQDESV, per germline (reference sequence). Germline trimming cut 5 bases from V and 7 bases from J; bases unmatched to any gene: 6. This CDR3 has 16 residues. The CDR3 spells CASSLGLAGGGGELFF. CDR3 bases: TGTGCCAGCAGCCTAGGACTAGCGGGAGGAGGCGGGGAGCTGTTTTTT.

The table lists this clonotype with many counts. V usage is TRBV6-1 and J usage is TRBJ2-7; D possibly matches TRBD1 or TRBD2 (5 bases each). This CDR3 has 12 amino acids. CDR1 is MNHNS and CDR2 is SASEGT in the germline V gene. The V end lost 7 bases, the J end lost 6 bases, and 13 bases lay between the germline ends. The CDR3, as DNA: TGTGCCAGCATGGGGGTCAGGCTCGAGCAGTACTTC. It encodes CASMGVRLEQYF.

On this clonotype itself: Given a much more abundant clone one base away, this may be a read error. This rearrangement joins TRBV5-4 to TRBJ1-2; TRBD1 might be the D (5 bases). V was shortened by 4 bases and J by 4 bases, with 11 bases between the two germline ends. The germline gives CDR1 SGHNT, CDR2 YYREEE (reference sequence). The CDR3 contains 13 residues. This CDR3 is CASSQRGLYGYTF. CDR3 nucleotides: TGTGCCAGCAGCCAACGGGGCCTCTATGGCTACACCTTC.

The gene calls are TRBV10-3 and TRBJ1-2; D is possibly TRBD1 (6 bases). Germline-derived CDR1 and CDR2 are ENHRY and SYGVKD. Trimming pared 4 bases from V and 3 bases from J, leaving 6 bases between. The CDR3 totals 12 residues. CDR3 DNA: TGTGCCATCAGTGCAGGGGACTATGGCTACACCTTC. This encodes CAISAGDYGYTF.

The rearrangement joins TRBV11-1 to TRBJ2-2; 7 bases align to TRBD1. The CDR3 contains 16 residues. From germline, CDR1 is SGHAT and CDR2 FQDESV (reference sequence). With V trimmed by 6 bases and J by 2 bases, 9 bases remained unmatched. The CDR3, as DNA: TGTGCCAGCAGTACGACAGGGATATCAAACACCGGGGAGCTGTTTTTT. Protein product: CASSTTGISNTGELFF.

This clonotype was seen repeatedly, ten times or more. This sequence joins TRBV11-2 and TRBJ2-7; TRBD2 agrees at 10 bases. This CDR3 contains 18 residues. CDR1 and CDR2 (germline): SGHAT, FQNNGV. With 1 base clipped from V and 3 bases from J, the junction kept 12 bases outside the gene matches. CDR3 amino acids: CASSLVGGRTSGHYEQYF. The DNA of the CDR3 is TGTGCCAGCAGCTTAGTGGGGGGGAGGACTAGCGGACACTACGAGCAGTACTTC.

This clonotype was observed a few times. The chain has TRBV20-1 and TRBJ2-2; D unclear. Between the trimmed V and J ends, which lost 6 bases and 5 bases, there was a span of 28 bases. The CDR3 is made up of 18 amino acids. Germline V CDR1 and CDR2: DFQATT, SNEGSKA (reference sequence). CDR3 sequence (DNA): TGCAGTGCAGACCCTGGGGTTAGTCAGCCGTGGCTTACCGGGGAGCTGTTTTTT. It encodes CSADPGVSQPWLTGELFF.

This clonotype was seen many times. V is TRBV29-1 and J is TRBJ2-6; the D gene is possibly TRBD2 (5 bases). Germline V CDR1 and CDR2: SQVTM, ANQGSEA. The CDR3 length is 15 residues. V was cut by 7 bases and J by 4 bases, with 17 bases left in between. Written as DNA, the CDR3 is TGCAGCGCAGCCCGGGCGGAGGAGGGGGCCAACGTCCTGACTTTC. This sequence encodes CSAARAEEGANVLTF.

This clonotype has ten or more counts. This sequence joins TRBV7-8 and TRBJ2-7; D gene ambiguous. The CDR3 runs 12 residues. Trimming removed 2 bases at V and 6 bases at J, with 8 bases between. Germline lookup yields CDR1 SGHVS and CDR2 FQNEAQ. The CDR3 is CASSLYSGEQYF. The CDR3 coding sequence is TGTGCCAGCAGCTTATACAGTGGCGAGCAGTACTTC.

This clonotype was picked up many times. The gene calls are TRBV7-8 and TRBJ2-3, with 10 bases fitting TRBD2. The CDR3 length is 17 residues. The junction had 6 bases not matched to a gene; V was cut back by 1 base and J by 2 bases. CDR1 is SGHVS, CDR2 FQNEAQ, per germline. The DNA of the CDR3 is TGTGCCAGCAGCTTAGGTGGACTAGCGGTGTTCACAGATACGCAGTATTTT. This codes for CASSLGGLAVFTDTQYF. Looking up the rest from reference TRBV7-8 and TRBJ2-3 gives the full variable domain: GAGVSQSPRYKVAKRGQDVALRCDPISGHVSLFWYQQALGQGPEFLTYFQNEAQLDKSGLPSDRFFAERPEGSVSTLKIQRTQQEDSAVYLCASSLGGLAVFTDTQYFGPGTRLTVL.

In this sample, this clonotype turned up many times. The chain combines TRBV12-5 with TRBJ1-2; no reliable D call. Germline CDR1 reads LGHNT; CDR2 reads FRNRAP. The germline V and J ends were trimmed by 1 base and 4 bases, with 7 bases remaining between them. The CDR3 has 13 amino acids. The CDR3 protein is CASGLGTFYGYTF. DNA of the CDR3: TGTGCTAGTGGTTTGGGGACTTTCTATGGCTACACCTTC.

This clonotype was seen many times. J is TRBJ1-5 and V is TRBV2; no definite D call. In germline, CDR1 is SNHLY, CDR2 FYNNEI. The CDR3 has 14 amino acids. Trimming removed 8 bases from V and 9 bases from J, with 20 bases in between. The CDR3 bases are TGTGCCAGCGGGTCTATTGAGGTGACGATGCCCCAGCATTTT. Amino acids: CASGSIEVTMPQHF.

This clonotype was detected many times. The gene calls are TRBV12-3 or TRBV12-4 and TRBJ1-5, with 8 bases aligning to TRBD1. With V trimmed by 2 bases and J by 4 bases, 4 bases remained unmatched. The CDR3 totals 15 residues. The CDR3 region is CASSLQYRGNQPQHF. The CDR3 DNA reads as TGTGCCAGCAGTTTACAATACAGGGGGAATCAGCCCCAGCATTTT.

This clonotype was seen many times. CDR3 DNA sequence: TGTGCCAGCAGTGTGAGCGGGAGGGCCGTTGAGACCCAGTACTTC. Translated, it gives CASSVSGRAVETQYF. The rearrangement links TRBV6-1 to TRBJ2-5; 10 bases match TRBD2. CDR3 length equals 15 residues. V gave up 4 bases and J gave up 5 bases; unmatched junction bases: 7. CDR1 is MNHNS, CDR2 SASEGT, per germline.

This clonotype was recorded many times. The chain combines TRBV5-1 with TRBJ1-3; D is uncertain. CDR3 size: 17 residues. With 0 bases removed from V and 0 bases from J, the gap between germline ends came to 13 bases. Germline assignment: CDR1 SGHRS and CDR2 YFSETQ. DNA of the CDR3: TGCGCCAGCAGCTTGGGGTATCCGGTACTCTCTGGAAACACCATATATTTT. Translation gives CASSLGYPVLSGNTIYF. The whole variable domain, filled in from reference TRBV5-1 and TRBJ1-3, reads KAGVTQTPRYLIKTRGQQVTLSCSPISGHRSVSWYQQTPGQGLQFLFEYFSETQRNKGNFPGRFSGRQFSNSRSEMNVSTLELGDSALYLCASSLGYPVLSGNTIYFGEGSWLTVV.

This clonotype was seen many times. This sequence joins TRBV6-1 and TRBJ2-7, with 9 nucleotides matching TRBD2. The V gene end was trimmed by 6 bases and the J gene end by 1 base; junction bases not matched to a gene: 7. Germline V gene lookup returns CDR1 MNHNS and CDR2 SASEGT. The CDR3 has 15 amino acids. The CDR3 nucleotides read TGTGCCAGCAGACAAAGCGGGAGGTCTTCCTACGAGCAGTACTTC. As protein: CASRQSGRSSYEQYF.

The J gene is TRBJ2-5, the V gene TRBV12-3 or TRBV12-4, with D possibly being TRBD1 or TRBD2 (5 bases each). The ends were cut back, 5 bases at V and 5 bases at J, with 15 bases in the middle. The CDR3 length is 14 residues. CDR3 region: CASSLTGTRETQYF. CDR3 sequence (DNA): TGTGCCAGCAGTCTCACCGGGACCAGGGAGACCCAGTACTTC.

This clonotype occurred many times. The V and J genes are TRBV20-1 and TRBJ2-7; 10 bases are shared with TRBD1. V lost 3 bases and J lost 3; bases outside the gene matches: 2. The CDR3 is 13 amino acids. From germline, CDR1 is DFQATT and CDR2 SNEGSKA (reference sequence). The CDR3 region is CSARDRGIYEQYF. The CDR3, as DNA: TGCAGTGCTAGGGACAGGGGGATCTACGAGCAGTACTTC.

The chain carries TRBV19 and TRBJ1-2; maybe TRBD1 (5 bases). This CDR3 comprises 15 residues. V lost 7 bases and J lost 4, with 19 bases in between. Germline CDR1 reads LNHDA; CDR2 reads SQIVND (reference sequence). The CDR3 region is CASKPYFGRAYGYTF. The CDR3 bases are TGTGCCAGTAAACCTTATTTCGGCAGGGCCTATGGCTACACCTTC.

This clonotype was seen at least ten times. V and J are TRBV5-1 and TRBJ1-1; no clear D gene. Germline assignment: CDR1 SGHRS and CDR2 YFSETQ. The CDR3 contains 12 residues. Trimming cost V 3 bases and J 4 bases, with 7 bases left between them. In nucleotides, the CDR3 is TGCGCCAGCAGCTCCATGGGCACTGAAGCTTTCTTT. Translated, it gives CASSSMGTEAFF. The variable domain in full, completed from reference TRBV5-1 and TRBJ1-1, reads KAGVTQTPRYLIKTRGQQVTLSCSPISGHRSVSWYQQTPGQGLQFLFEYFSETQRNKGNFPGRFSGRQFSNSRSEMNVSTLELGDSALYLCASSSMGTEAFFGQGTRLTVV.

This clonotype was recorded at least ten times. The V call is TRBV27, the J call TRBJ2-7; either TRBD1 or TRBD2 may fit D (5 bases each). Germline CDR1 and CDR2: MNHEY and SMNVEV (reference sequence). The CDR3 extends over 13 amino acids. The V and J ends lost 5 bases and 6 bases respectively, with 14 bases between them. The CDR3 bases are TGTGCCAGCAGTCGGGACGGGGCGGGCGAGCAGTACTTC. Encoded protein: CASSRDGAGEQYF.

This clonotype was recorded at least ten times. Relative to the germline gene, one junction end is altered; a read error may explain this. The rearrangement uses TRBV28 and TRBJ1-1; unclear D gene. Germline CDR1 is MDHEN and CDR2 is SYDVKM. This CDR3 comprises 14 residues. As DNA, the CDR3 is TGTGCCAGCAGTAGGGCGGGGAGGAACGCTGAAGCTTTCTTT. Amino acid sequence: CASSRAGRNAEAFF.

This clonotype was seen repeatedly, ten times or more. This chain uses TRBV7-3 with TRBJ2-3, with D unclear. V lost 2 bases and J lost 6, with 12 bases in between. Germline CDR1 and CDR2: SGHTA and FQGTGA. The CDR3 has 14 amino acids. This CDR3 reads CASSLGVSQDTQYF. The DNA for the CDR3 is TGTGCCAGCAGCTTAGGGGTCAGTCAGGATACGCAGTATTTT.

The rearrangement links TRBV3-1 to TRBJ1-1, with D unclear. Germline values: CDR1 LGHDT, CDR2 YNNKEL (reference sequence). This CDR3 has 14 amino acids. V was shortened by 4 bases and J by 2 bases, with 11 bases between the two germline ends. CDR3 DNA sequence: TGTGCCAGCAGCCTTTCCACAGTTAACACTGAAGCTTTCTTT. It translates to CASSLSTVNTEAFF.

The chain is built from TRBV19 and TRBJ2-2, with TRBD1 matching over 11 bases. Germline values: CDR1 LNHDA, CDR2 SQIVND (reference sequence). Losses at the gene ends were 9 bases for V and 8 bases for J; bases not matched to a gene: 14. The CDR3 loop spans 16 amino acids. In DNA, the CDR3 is TGTGCCAGCGCTCCCGGGACAGGGGGTTTATCAGGGGAGCTGTTTTTT. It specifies CASAPGTGGLSGELFF.

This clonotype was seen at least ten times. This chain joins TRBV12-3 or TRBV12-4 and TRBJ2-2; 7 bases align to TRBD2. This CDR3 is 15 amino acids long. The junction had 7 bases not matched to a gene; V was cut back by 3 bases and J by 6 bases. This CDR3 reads CASSLGLRGAGELFF. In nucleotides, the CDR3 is TGTGCCAGCAGTTTGGGGTTACGGGGGGCCGGGGAGCTGTTTTTT.

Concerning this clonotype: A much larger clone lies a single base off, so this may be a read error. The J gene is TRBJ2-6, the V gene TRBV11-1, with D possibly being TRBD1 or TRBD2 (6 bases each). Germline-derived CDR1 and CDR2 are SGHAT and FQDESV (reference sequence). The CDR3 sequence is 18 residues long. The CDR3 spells CASSSPGAGSSEANVLTF. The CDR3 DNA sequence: TGTGCCAGCAGCTCCCCGGGGGCGGGCTCTTCTGAGGCCAACGTCCTGACTTTC.

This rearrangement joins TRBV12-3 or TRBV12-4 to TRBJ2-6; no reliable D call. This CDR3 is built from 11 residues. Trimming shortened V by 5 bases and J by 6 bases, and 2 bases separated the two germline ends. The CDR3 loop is CASSKANVLTF. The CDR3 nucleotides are TGTGCCAGCAGTAAGGCCAACGTCCTGACTTTC.

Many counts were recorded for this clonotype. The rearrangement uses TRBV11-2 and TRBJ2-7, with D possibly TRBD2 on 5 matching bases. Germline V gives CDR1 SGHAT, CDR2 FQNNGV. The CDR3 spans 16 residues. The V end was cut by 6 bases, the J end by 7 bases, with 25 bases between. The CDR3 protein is CASRPSPGGRPWEQYF. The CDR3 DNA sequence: TGTGCCAGCAGGCCGTCGCCCGGAGGCAGACCCTGGGAGCAGTACTTC.

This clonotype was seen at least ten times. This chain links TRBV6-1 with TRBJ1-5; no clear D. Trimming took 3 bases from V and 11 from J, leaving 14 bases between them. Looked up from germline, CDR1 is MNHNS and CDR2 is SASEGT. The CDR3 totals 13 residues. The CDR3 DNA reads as TGTGCCAGCAGTGAGGACGGTGGTAGGGCCCAGCATTTT. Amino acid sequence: CASSEDGGRAQHF.